These 12 T cell receptor beta chains share one sample of origin, sequenced in a study of blood T cell repertoires in COVID-19. Generated by immunoSEQ multiplex PCR, the TCRdb table keeps only in-frame clones and is missing some. The sample contains fewer than 350,000 clones, about 89% of which appear only once. The sample was peripheral blood. The receptors stem from a man in his forties with acute or convalescent COVID-19.

Notes on this clone: This specimen includes other DNA sequences encoding the same CDR3. The V gene is TRBV6-5, the J gene TRBJ2-7, with a tentative D call TRBD2 (6 bases). Trimming stripped 3 bases from V and 7 bases from J, with 10 bases between. CDR3 length equals 12 residues. The germline V gene has CDR1 MNHEY and CDR2 SVGAGI. CDR3 in amino acids: CASSYSGREQYF. The CDR3 bases are TGTGCCAGCAGTTATTCCGGGAGAGAGCAGTACTTC.

J is TRBJ1-2 and V is TRBV5-1, with TRBD1 matching over 7 bases. Germline V lookup: CDR1 SGHRS, CDR2 YFSETQ. The CDR3 runs 16 residues. The J segment lost 7 bases and the V segment lost 3 bases, leaving 15 bases of the junction unmatched. In DNA, the CDR3 is TGCGCCAGCAGCTCATTAGGGGACAGTCCCAAGGGTGGCTACACCTTC. This encodes CASSSLGDSPKGGYTF.

V is TRBV6-5 and J is TRBJ2-7; maybe TRBD2 (5 bases). Per the germline V gene, CDR1 is MNHEY and CDR2 is SVGAGI. V was shortened by 6 bases and J by 3 bases, with 9 bases between the two germline ends. The CDR3 runs 12 residues. Here the CDR3 reads CASRMGDYEQYF. The CDR3 DNA is TGTGCCAGCAGGATGGGAGACTACGAGCAGTACTTC.

This clone was seen more than once but under ten times. This chain uses TRBV4-1 with TRBJ1-1; D not resolved. The CDR3 totals 14 residues. Germline values: CDR1 MGHRA, CDR2 YSYEKL. V was cut by 4 bases and J by 4 bases, with 13 bases left in between. The CDR3 region has the DNA TGCGCCAGCAGCCCCCCCCAAGAGGGCACTGAAGCTTTCTTT. Encoded protein: CASSPPQEGTEAFF.

The CDR3 reads CASSPSRGFSPLHF. In DNA form, the CDR3 reads TGTGCCAGCAGTCCGTCCCGAGGATTCTCACCCCTCCACTTT. This chain connects TRBV2 to TRBJ1-6; D uncertain. Germline loops: CDR1 SNHLY, CDR2 FYNNEI. This CDR3 region has 14 residues. V gave up 5 bases and J gave up 10 bases, with 15 bases separating them.

This chain joins TRBV18 and TRBJ1-2, with TRBD1 matching over 10 bases. The length of the CDR3 is 14 residues. From germline, CDR1 is KGHSH and CDR2 LQKENI. V was pared by 3 bases and J by 6 bases, with 4 bases of the junction left unmatched. The DNA for the CDR3 is TGTGCCAGCTCACCTTTCGGGACAGGGGATGGCTACACCTTC. Protein sequence: CASSPFGTGDGYTF. The whole variable domain, filled in from reference TRBV18 and TRBJ1-2, reads NAGVMQNPRHLVRRRGQEARLRCSPMKGHSHVYWYRQLPEEGLKFMVYLQKENIIDESGMPKERFSAEFPKEGPSILRIQQVVRGDSAAYFCASSPFGTGDGYTFGSGTRLTVV.

In the case of this clone: Other nucleotide sequences from this sample produce the same CDR3. CDR3 residues: CASSLGEVSYNEQFF. CDR3 coding DNA: TGCGCCAGCAGCTTAGGGGAAGTCTCCTACAATGAGCAGTTCTTC. The chain joins TRBV5-1 to TRBJ2-1, with TRBD1 as a possible D gene (5 bases). Germline V gene lookup returns CDR1 SGHRS and CDR2 YFSETQ. The CDR3 contains 15 residues. V shed 2 bases and J shed 0 bases, with 9 bases lying between them.

J is TRBJ1-5 and V is TRBV4-1, with D possibly TRBD1 on 5 matching bases. The V end was cut by 0 bases, the J end by 3 bases, with 9 bases between. CDR3 length equals 15 residues. The germline V gene encodes CDR1 MGHRA and CDR2 YSYEKL. CDR3 residues: CASSQDAGYNQPQHF. DNA of the CDR3: TGCGCCAGCAGCCAAGATGCAGGGTACAATCAGCCCCAGCATTTT.

This chain joins TRBV7-6 and TRBJ1-2; possible D gene TRBD1, 5 bases. Deletions cut 5 bases from V and 6 bases from J, with 16 bases between. The germline V gene encodes CDR1 SGHVS and CDR2 FNYEAQ. The CDR3 has 14 amino acids. In nucleotides, the CDR3 is TGTGCCAGCAGCGCCCGGAGGGGAAAAGATGGCTACACCTTC. Protein product: CASSARRGKDGYTF.

On this clone: This specimen includes other DNA sequences encoding the same CDR3. The rearrangement uses TRBV5-1 and TRBJ1-2; D is uncertain. The CDR3 is 12 residues long. With 0 bases removed from V and 6 bases from J, the gap between germline ends came to 6 bases. Germline values: CDR1 SGHRS, CDR2 YFSETQ. The CDR3 loop is CASSLAGNGYTF. CDR3 bases: TGCGCCAGCAGCTTGGCGGGGAATGGCTACACCTTC.

The chain employs TRBV28 and TRBJ2-3; TRBD2 agrees at 7 bases. After removal of 6 bases from V and 4 bases from J, the junction contained 10 bases not matched to a gene. Per germline, CDR1 MDHEN and CDR2 SYDVKM. The CDR3 is 15 residues long. The CDR3 protein is CASRGGGAWADTQYF. The DNA for the CDR3 is TGTGCCAGCAGGGGGGGAGGGGCTTGGGCAGATACGCAGTATTTT.

The chain uses TRBV7-2 and TRBJ1-2; TRBD1 aligns across 7 bases. The CDR3 sequence is 14 residues long. Germline CDR1 SGHTA, CDR2 FQGNSA. Trimming removed 5 bases from V and 5 bases from J; junction bases left unmatched: 8. CDR3: CASSLDDRDYGYTF. CDR3 DNA: TGTGCCAGCAGCCTAGACGACAGGGATTATGGCTACACCTTC.